These 21 T cell receptor beta chains originate from one sample sequenced in a study of cytomegalovirus exposure and HLA in healthy donors. PCR primers comprised 60 Vbeta and 13 Jbeta primers. Measured with immunoSEQ multiplex PCR; TCRdb has only the in-frame clones, and not every one. Altogether roughly 180,000 clones are present, roughly three quarters being singletons, with the ten largest covering 2% to 3%. Input material: PBMCs. The receptors come from a woman in her thirties in good health and CMV-seropositive.

The chain combines TRBV10-2 with TRBJ1-5; TRBD1 matches 9 bases. The germline gives CDR1 WSHSY, CDR2 SAAADI. With 6 bases clipped from V and 5 bases from J, the junction kept 11 bases outside the gene matches. This CDR3 contains 16 residues. The CDR3 here is CASRDSPGQGDQPQHF. The CDR3 DNA reads as TGCGCCAGCAGGGACTCACCGGGACAGGGAGATCAGCCCCAGCATTTT.

The J gene is TRBJ2-7, the V gene TRBV11-2; a possible D gene is TRBD1 (6 bases). Germline V gene data show CDR1 as SGHAT and CDR2 as FQNNGV. The CDR3 consists of 17 residues. Trimming pared 1 base from V and 2 bases from J, leaving 18 bases between. The CDR3 spells CASSLGRGGRPAYEQYF. CDR3 nucleotides: TGTGCCAGCAGCTTAGGTAGAGGGGGTCGCCCGGCCTACGAGCAGTACTTC.

This chain uses TRBV5-1 with TRBJ2-1; D unclear. Germline V CDR1 and CDR2: SGHRS, YFSETQ. Trimming cost V 2 bases and J 5 bases, with 8 bases left between them. CDR3 length equals 13 residues. The CDR3 DNA reads TGCGCCAGCAGCTTTGCTGGCCACAATGAGCAGTTCTTC. Its protein is CASSFAGHNEQFF.

This sequence joins TRBV6-6 and TRBJ2-3, with a tentative D call TRBD2 (6 bases). Germline V lookup: CDR1 MNHNY, CDR2 SVGAGI (reference sequence). This CDR3 region has 14 residues. V gave up 2 bases and J gave up 5 bases, with 11 bases separating them. As DNA, the CDR3 is TGTGCCAGCAGTTACCCTGCGCGGGGAGATACGCAGTATTTT. The encoded protein is CASSYPARGDTQYF.

The genes are TRBV5-4 and TRBJ1-1; D is perhaps TRBD1 (6 bases). The CDR3 length is 16 residues. Trimming removed 2 bases from V and 4 bases from J, with 18 bases in between. Germline V gene lookup returns CDR1 SGHNT and CDR2 YYREEE (reference sequence). This CDR3 is CASSLGTGGGTTEAFF. The CDR3 nucleotides read TGTGCCAGCAGCTTAGGGACGGGAGGGGGGACCACTGAAGCTTTCTTT.

This clone was counted only a few times. V usage is TRBV9 and J usage is TRBJ1-6; 9 nucleotides line up with TRBD1. V dropped 3 bases and J dropped 3; count of bases not matched to a gene: 13. This CDR3 comprises 19 residues. Germline lookup yields CDR1 SGDLS and CDR2 YYNGEE. The CDR3 loop reads CASSAEVLTGGSYNSPLHF. For the CDR3, the DNA is TGTGCCAGCAGCGCCGAAGTATTGACAGGGGGAAGCTATAATTCACCCCTCCACTTT. The full variable domain, completed using reference TRBV9 and TRBJ1-6, is DSGVTQTPKHLITATGQRVTLRCSPRSGDLSVYWYQQSLDQGLQFLIQYYNGEERAKGNILERFSAQQFPDLHSELNLSSLELGDSALYFCASSAEVLTGGSYNSPLHFGNGTRLTVT.

The V call is TRBV19, the J call TRBJ2-2; TRBD1 matches 11 bases. Losses at the gene ends were 6 bases for V and 5 bases for J; bases not matched to a gene: 2. This CDR3 has 14 amino acids. Germline values: CDR1 LNHDA, CDR2 SQIVND (reference sequence). CDR3 sequence: CASSGQGATGELFF. For the CDR3, the DNA is TGTGCCAGTAGCGGACAGGGGGCGACCGGGGAGCTGTTTTTT.

The chain joins TRBV11-3 to TRBJ2-3, with 7 bases lining up with TRBD1. J was trimmed by 4 bases and V by 1 base; bases with no gene match: 11. Germline loops: CDR1 SGHNT, CDR2 YENEEA. CDR3 length: 17 residues. For the CDR3, the DNA is TGTGCCAGCAGCTTAGGGGGAGACAGGGTCCGAGCAGATACGCAGTATTTT. It translates to CASSLGGDRVRADTQYF.

This clone showed up just once. V usage is TRBV4-3 and J usage is TRBJ2-5; 9 bases are shared with TRBD1. This CDR3 is 16 amino acids long. The V gene's germline CDR1 is LGHNA and CDR2 YSLEER. V dropped 3 bases and J dropped 5; count of bases not matched to a gene: 10. The CDR3 nucleotides are TGCGCCAGCAGCCAGGTCGGACAGGGGCGGAGGGAGACCCAGTACTTC. Its protein product is CASSQVGQGRRETQYF.

This sequence joins TRBV7-9 and TRBJ1-2, with a weak D call TRBD1 (6 bases). Trimming left V 5 bases short and J 4 bases short, with 14 bases between. The germline gives CDR1 SEHNR, CDR2 FQNEAQ (reference sequence). This CDR3 spans 14 amino acids. CDR3 amino acids: CASSPMGGAYGYTF. CDR3 nucleotide sequence: TGTGCCAGCAGCCCCATGGGGGGGGCCTATGGCTACACCTTC.

A single count supports this clone. A junction boundary mismatches the germline segment, possibly from a read error. V gene TRBV10-2 combines with J gene TRBJ1-2; no firm D call. Germline CDR1 is WSHSY and CDR2 is SAAADI. This CDR3 has 14 residues. The CDR3 spells CVSSERESNYGYTF. CDR3 nucleotides: TGCGTCAGCAGTGAGCGGGAGAGTAACTATGGCTACACCTTC.

V and J are TRBV2 and TRBJ1-3; D unclear. The CDR3 is 12 residues long. Per germline, CDR1 SNHLY and CDR2 FYNNEI. Trimming left V 8 bases short and J 4 bases short, with 9 bases between. The CDR3 region is CASHGSGNTIYF. CDR3 in DNA: TGTGCCAGCCACGGGTCGGGAAACACCATATATTTT.

The CDR3 sequence is CASSLPSGGRPYEQYF. DNA for the CDR3: TGTGCCAGCAGCCTCCCCTCGGGGGGTAGGCCCTACGAGCAGTACTTC. The chain combines TRBV7-2 with TRBJ2-7; 7 bases fit TRBD2. The CDR3 loop spans 16 amino acids. With 5 bases clipped from V and 2 bases from J, the junction kept 12 bases outside the gene matches. The germline V gene has CDR1 SGHTA and CDR2 FQGNSA. Combining the CDR3 with reference TRBV7-2 and TRBJ2-7 gives the whole variable domain GAGVSQSPSNKVTEKGKDVELRCDPISGHTALYWYRQSLGQGLEFLIYFQGNSAPDKSGLPSDRFSAERTGGSVSTLTIQRTQQEDSAVYLCASSLPSGGRPYEQYFGPGTRLTVT.

The chain links TRBV18 to TRBJ2-7, with 8 bases lining up with TRBD1. Germline CDR1 and CDR2: KGHSH and LQKENI. This CDR3 contains 14 residues. With 0 bases clipped from V and 4 bases from J, the junction kept 2 bases outside the gene matches. CDR3 in amino acids: CASSPPGQAYEQYF. CDR3 coding DNA: TGTGCCAGCTCACCACCGGGACAGGCTTACGAGCAGTACTTC.

This clone came up once. The rearrangement joins TRBV4-3 to TRBJ2-7; 10 nucleotides align to TRBD1. V lost 1 base, J lost 9 bases, and 6 bases stayed unmatched. Germline V gene sequence: CDR1 LGHNA, CDR2 YSLEER. The CDR3 totals 14 residues. CDR3 amino acids: CASSQGGTGVVQYF. The CDR3 DNA reads as TGCGCCAGCAGCCAAGGCGGGACAGGGGTCGTGCAGTACTTC.

The chain links TRBV7-2 to TRBJ2-2, with 7 bases aligning to TRBD1. The CDR3 extends over 15 amino acids. The J segment lost 5 bases and the V segment lost 1 base, leaving 4 bases of the junction unmatched. From germline, CDR1 is SGHTA and CDR2 FQGNSA. CDR3 protein: CASSLGHRGTGELFF. The CDR3 DNA sequence: TGTGCCAGCAGCTTAGGACACAGGGGAACCGGGGAGCTGTTTTTT.

This clone was detected a few times. The V gene is TRBV2, the J gene TRBJ1-4, with D hard to call. Germline assignment: CDR1 SNHLY and CDR2 FYNNEI. V was trimmed by 5 bases and J by 4 bases, leaving 11 bases between them. The CDR3 sequence is 14 residues long. The DNA of the CDR3 is TGTGCCAGCAGTCTCCGGTCTGGTAATGAAAAACTGTTTTTT. This codes for CASSLRSGNEKLFF.

The J gene is TRBJ2-2, the V gene TRBV27; 9 nucleotides agree with TRBD1. In germline, CDR1 is MNHEY, CDR2 SMNVEV (reference sequence). The junction had 13 bases not matched to a gene; V was cut back by 8 bases and J by 6 bases. This CDR3 is 16 amino acids long. CDR3: CASLAPGQGFPGELFF. In DNA form, the CDR3 reads TGTGCCAGCCTAGCTCCCGGACAGGGGTTTCCCGGGGAGCTGTTTTTT.

In this sample, this clone is medium-sized. The chain joins TRBV11-2 to TRBJ1-1, with D perhaps matching TRBD1 (6 bases). Trimming took 6 bases from V and 0 from J, leaving 11 bases between them. There are 14 residues in the CDR3. Germline V gives CDR1 SGHAT, CDR2 FQNNGV. The CDR3 is CASRLGGMNTEAFF. The DNA for the CDR3 is TGTGCCAGCAGACTAGGGGGAATGAACACTGAAGCTTTCTTT.

For this clone: One end of the junction does not line up with germline, which may come from a read error. The J gene is TRBJ1-4, the V gene TRBV7-9; no reliable D call. Germline values: CDR1 SEHNR, CDR2 FQNEAQ (reference sequence). There are 17 residues in the CDR3. The CDR3 region has the DNA TGTTCCAGCAGCTTAGCCCTGATTGCGAGTCTGGATGAAAAACTGTTTTTT. Translated, it gives CSSSLALIASLDEKLFF.

This clone was detected only once. This chain joins TRBV9 and TRBJ1-4; 9 bases map to TRBD1. The CDR3 is made up of 17 amino acids. Germline loops: CDR1 SGDLS, CDR2 YYNGEE. With V trimmed by 0 bases and J by 4 bases, 7 bases remained unmatched. CDR3 nucleotides: TGTGCCAGCAGCGTAGAGGGACAGGGTAAGATTAATGAAAAACTGTTTTTT. Translated: CASSVEGQGKINEKLFF.